This T cell receptor (beta chain) was recovered during a study of cytomegalovirus exposure and HLA in healthy donors. Study context: The 120 validation repertoires matched the 500 to 750 first-cohort repertoires in platform, a later analysis reported.

Overall study results and limits: It was found in a later analysis that first-cohort TCR clusters tended to co-occur in the 100 to 150 validation repertoires.

Separate from the approximately 650-subject first cohort, the roughly 120-subject validation cohort was the one that the donors belonged to. The length of the CDR3 is 11 residues. Germline V gene data show CDR1 as SGHDT and CDR2 as YYEEEE. V shed 3 bases and J shed 7 bases, with 2 bases lying between them. Remarks on this clone: Its specificity is unknown.

The assay was immunoSEQ multiplex PCR, and TCRdb's table has in-frame clones only and misses some. The sample includes over 200,000 clones, 90% seen only once; the top ten take just over 3%. The clonotype was recovered from a woman in her 30s in good health and CMV-seronegative. The sequenced sample consisted of PBMCs. V usage is TRBV5-6 and J usage is TRBJ2-6; D is unclear. CDR3 DNA: TGTGCCAGCAGCTACGCCAACGTCCTGACTTTC. Translating it yields CASSYANVLTF.